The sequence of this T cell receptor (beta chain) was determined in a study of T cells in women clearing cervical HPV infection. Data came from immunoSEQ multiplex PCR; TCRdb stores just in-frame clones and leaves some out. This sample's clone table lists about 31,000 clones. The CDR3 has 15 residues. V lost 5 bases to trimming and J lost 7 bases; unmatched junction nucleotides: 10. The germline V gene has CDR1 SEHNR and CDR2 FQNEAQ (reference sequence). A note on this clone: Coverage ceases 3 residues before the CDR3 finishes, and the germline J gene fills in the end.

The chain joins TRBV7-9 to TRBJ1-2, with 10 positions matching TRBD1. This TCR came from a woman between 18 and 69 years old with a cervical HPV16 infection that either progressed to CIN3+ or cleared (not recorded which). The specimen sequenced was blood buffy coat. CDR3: CASSRTGQGVSGYTF. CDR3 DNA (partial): TGTGCCAGCAGCCGAACCGGACAGGGGGTTAGTGGC.